The rows below give T cell receptor beta chains drawn from one sample of a study of graft-versus-host responses after intestinal transplantation. The data were produced by immunoSEQ multiplex PCR, yet TCRdb's version contains in-frame clones alone and is incomplete. The sample carries about 29,000 clones, about 92% recorded once. Sequences were derived from PBMCs, sampled 66 days after intestinal transplant. The receptors were gathered from a human patient who received an intestinal transplant, so some T cells may come from the graft donor. Both conserved end residues are part of each CDR3. The order of the fields is V gene, clone size, J gene, D gene, CDR3 protein, CDR3 DNA. The D gene is left open where the match is weak. Part of the rows lack a size; the others show once, few, many or a class for expanded clones.

TRBV29-1	.	TRBJ2-3	.	CSVEDWGSGTRTDTQYF	TGCAGCGTTGAAGATTGGGGGTCCGGGACACGCACAGATACGCAGTATTTT
TRBV13	.	TRBJ2-7	TRBD2	CASSLRTSGRPFEQYF	TGTGCCAGCAGCCTAAGGACTAGCGGGAGACCCTTCGAGCAGTACTTC
TRBV21-1	.	TRBJ1-1	.	CASSTGGGLDTEAFF	TGTGCCAGCAGCACCGGAGGGGGCCTGGACACTGAAGCTTTCTTT
TRBV6-1	few	TRBJ2-2	TRBD2	CASSEASGSTGELFF	TGTGCCAGCAGTGAAGCTAGCGGGAGCACCGGGGAGCTGTTTTTT
TRBV27	.	TRBJ1-2	.	CASRTEGGGRVYGYTF	TGTGCCAGCAGAACGGAGGGAGGCGGCCGGGTCTATGGCTACACCTTC
TRBV10-3	.	TRBJ2-1	.	CAISEENSYNEQFF	TGTGCCATCAGTGAGGAGAACTCCTACAATGAGCAGTTCTTC
TRBV6-5	.	TRBJ2-5	.	CASTPIGGGTQYF	TGTGCCAGCACCCCCATCGGTGGGGGGACCCAGTACTTC
TRBV12-5	.	TRBJ2-7	.	CASGLVPGWGLSYEQYF	TGTGCTAGTGGTTTGGTCCCAGGTTGGGGCCTTTCCTACGAGCAGTACTTC
TRBV28	.	TRBJ2-7	TRBD1	CASSGAGTGTNEQYF	TGTGCCAGCAGTGGCGCCGGGACAGGTACTAACGAGCAGTACTTC
TRBV11-3	.	TRBJ2-1	.	CASSQAGGLSYNEQFF	TGTGCCAGCAGCCAGGCCGGGGGTCTATCCTACAATGAGCAGTTCTTC
TRBV28	.	TRBJ1-6	.	CASSTPGPLGSPLHF	TGTGCCAGCAGCACCCCGGGCCCCTTGGGTTCACCCCTCCACTTT
TRBV10-3	.	TRBJ1-2	.	CAISESAGDGYTF	TGTGCCATCAGTGAGTCGGCAGGGGATGGCTACACCTTC
TRBV18	once	TRBJ2-5	TRBD1	CASSRRQGPRYQETQYF	TGTGCCAGCTCCCGCAGACAGGGCCCAAGGTACCAAGAGACCCAGTACTTC
TRBV14	.	TRBJ1-2	.	CVSSQSPTF	TGTGTCAGCAGCCAGTCGCCCACCTTC
TRBV7-2	.	TRBJ1-1	.	CASSFPGMNTEAFF	TGTGCCAGCAGCTTCCCAGGGATGAACACTGAAGCTTTCTTT
TRBV4-3	.	TRBJ2-3	.	CASKPSLSGTDTQYF	TGCGCCAGCAAGCCGTCCCTGAGCGGCACAGATACGCAGTATTTT
TRBV7-2	.	TRBJ2-5	.	CASSLAEDDYQETQYF	TGTGCCAGCAGCTTAGCGGAGGACGACTACCAAGAGACCCAGTACTTC
TRBV4-1	once	TRBJ1-6	.	CASSQDFLGVSPLHF	TGCGCCAGCAGCCAAGATTTTCTGGGTGTCTCACCCCTCCACTTT
TRBV7-9	once	TRBJ1-1	.	CASRPQGVDSKMNTEAFF	TGTGCCAGCAGACCCCAAGGAGTCGACAGCAAAATGAACACTGAAGCTTTCTTT
TRBV18	once	TRBJ2-1	TRBD2	CASSPLLADNEQFF	TGTGCCAGCTCACCGTTGCTAGCGGACAATGAGCAGTTCTTC
TRBV6-5	.	TRBJ2-1	.	CASSGRSYNEQFF	TGTGCCAGCAGCGGGAGATCCTACAATGAGCAGTTCTTC
TRBV5-1	.	TRBJ1-6	.	CASSLGVESSYNSPLHF	TGCGCCAGCAGCTTGGGGGTGGAAAGCTCCTATAATTCACCCCTCCACTTT